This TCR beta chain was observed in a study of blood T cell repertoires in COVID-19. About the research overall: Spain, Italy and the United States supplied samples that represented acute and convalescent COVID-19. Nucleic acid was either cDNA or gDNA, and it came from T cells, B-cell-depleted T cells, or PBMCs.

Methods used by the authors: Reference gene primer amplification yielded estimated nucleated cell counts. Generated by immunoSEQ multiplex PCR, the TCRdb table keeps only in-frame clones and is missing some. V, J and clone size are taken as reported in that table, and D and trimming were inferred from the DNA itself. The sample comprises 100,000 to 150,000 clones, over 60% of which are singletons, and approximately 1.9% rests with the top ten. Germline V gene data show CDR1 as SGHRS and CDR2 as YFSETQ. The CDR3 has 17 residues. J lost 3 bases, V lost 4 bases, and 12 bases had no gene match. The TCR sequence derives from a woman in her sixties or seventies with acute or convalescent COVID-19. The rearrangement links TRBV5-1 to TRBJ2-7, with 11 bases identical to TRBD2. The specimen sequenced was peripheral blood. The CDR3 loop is CASSLVASGRRFYEQYF. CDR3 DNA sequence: TGCGCCAGCAGCCTGGTGGCTAGCGGGAGGAGATTCTACGAGCAGTACTTC.